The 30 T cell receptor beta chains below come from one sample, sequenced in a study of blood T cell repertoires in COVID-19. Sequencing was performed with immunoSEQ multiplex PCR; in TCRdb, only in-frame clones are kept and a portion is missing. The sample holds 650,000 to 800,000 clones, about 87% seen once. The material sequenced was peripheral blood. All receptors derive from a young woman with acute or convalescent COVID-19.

The CDR3 DNA is TGTGCCAGCAGCGCGAAAATGAACACTGAAGCTTTCTTT. Its protein is CASSAKMNTEAFF. V gene TRBV6-4 combines with J gene TRBJ1-1; unclear D gene. V was trimmed by 6 bases and J by 0 bases, leaving 8 bases between them. CDR1 MRHNA and CDR2 SNTAGT come from the germline V gene. The CDR3 extends over 13 amino acids.

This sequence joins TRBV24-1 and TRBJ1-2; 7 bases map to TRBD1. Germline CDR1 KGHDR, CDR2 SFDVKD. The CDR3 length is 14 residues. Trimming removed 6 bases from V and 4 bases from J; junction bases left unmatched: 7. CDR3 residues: CATSPPDRVYGYTF. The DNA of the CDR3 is TGTGCCACCAGTCCGCCTGACAGGGTCTATGGCTACACCTTC.

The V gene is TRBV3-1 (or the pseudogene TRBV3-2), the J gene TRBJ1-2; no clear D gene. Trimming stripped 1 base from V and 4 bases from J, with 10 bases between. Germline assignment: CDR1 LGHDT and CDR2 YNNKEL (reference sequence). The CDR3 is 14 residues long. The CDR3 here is CASSQVAGSYGYTF. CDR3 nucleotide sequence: TGTGCCAGCAGCCAAGTTGCGGGGTCCTATGGCTACACCTTC.

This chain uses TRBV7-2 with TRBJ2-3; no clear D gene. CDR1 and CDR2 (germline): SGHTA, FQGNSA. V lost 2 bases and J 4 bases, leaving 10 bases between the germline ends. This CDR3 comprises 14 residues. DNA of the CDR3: TGTGCCAGCAGCTTAATCGGGTTCCCAGATACGCAGTATTTT. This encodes CASSLIGFPDTQYF.

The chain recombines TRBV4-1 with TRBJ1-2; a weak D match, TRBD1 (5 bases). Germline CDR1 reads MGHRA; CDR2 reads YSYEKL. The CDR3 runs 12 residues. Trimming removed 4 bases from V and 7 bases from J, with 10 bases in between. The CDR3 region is CASSPPGFGYTF. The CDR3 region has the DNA TGCGCCAGCAGCCCCCCAGGGTTTGGCTACACCTTC.

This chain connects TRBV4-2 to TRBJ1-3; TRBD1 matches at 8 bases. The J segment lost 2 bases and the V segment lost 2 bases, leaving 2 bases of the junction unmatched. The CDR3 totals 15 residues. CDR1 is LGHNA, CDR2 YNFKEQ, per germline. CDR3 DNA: TGTGCCAGCAGCCAACAGGGGGCGGCTGGAAACACCATATATTTT. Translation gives CASSQQGAAGNTIYF.

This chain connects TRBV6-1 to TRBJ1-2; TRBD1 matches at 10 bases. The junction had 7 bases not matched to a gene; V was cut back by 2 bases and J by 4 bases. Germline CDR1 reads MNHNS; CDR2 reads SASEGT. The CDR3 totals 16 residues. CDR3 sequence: CASSERERTGGYGYTF. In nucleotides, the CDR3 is TGTGCCAGCAGTGAACGTGAGCGGACAGGGGGCTATGGCTACACCTTC.

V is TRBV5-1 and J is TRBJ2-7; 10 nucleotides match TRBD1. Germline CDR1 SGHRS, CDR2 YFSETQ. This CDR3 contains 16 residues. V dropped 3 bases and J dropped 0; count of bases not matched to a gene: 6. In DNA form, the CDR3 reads TGCGCCAGCAGCTCGGGACAGGGGTTAGGCTCCTACGAGCAGTACTTC. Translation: CASSSGQGLGSYEQYF.

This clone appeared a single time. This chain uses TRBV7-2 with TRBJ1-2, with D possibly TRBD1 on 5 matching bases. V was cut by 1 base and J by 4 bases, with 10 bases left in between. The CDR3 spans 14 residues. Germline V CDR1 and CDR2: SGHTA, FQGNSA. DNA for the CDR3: TGTGCCAGCAGCTTAGACAGGTCTTCCTATGGCTACACCTTC. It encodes CASSLDRSSYGYTF.

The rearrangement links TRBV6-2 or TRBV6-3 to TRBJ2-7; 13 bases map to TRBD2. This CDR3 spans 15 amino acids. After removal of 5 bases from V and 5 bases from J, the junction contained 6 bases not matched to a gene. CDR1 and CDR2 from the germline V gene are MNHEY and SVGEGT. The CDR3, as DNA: TGTGCCAGCAGTGCCTCACTAGCGGGGGGGCACGAGCAGTACTTC. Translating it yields CASSASLAGGHEQYF.

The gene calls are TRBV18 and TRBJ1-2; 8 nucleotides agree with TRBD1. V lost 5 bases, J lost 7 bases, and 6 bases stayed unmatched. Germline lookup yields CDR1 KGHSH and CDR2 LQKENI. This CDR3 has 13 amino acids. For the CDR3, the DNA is TGTGCCAGCTCAGGACAGGGTTTTCTTGGCTACACCTTC. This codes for CASSGQGFLGYTF.

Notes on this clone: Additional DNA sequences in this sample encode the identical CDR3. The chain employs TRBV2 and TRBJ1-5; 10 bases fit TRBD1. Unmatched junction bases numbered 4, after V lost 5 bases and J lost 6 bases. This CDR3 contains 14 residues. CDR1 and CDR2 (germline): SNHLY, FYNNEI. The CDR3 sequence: CASSLDRGPQPQHF. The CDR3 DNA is TGTGCCAGCAGTTTAGACAGGGGGCCTCAGCCCCAGCATTTT.

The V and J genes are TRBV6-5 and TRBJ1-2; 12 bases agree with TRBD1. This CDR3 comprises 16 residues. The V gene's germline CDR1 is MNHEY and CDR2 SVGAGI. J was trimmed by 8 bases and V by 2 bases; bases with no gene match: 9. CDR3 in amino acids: CASSYGTGGGLWGYTF. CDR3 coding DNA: TGTGCCAGCAGTTACGGGACAGGGGGCGGCCTATGGGGCTACACCTTC.

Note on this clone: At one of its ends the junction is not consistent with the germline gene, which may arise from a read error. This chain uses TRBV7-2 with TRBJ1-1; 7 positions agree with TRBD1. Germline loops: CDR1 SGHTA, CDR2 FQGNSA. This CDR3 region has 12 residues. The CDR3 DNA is TGTGCCAGCAGCTCCCACAGGGGTGAACCTTTCTTT. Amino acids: CASSSHRGEPFF.

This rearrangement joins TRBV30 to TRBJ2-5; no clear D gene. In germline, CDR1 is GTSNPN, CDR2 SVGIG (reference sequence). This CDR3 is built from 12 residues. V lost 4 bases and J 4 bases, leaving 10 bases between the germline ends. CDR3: CAWKPSGETQYF. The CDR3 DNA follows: TGTGCCTGGAAACCATCGGGAGAGACCCAGTACTTC. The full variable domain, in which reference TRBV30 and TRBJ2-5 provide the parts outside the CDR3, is SQTIHQWPATLVQPVGSPLSLECTVEGTSNPNLYWYRQAAGRGLQLLFYSVGIGQISSEVPQNLSASRPQDRQFILSSKKLLLSDSGFYLCAWKPSGETQYFGPGTRLLVL.

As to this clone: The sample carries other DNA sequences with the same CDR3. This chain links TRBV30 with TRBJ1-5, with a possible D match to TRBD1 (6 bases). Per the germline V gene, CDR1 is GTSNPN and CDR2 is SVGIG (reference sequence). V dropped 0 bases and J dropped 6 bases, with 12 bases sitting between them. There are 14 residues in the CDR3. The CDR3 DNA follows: TGTGCCTGGAGTGTACCTGGGGGCGGTCAGCCCCAGCATTTT. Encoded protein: CAWSVPGGGQPQHF.

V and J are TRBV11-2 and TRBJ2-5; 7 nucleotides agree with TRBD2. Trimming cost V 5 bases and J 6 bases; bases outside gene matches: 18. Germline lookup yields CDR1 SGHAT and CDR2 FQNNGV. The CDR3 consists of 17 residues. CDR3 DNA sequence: TGTGCCAGCAGCCCCGGGTCTTTGGGTAGGGAGGGGAAGACCCAGTACTTC. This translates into CASSPGSLGREGKTQYF.

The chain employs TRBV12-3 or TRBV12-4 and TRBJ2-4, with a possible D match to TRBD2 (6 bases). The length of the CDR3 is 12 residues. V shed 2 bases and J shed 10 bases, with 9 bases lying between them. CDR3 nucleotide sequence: TGTGCCAGCAGTTTATTGGGAGGTATTCAGTACTTC. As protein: CASSLLGGIQYF.

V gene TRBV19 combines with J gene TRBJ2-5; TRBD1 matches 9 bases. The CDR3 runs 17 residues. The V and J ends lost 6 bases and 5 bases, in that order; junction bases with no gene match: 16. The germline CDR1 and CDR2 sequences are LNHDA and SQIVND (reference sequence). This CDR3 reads CASSPILWTGVNETQYF. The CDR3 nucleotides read TGTGCCAGTAGCCCCATCCTCTGGACAGGGGTAAATGAGACCCAGTACTTC.

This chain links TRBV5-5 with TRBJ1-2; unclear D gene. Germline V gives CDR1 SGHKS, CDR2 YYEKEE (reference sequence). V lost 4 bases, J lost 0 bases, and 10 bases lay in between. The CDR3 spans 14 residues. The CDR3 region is CASSIYPSNYGYTF. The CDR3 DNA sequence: TGTGCCAGCAGCATCTATCCCTCTAACTATGGCTACACCTTC.

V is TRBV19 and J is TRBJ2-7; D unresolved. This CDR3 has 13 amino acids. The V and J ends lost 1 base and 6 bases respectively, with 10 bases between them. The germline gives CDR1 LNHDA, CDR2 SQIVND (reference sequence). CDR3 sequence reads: CASSIGGSREQYF. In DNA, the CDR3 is TGTGCCAGTAGTATAGGAGGTAGCCGCGAGCAGTACTTC.

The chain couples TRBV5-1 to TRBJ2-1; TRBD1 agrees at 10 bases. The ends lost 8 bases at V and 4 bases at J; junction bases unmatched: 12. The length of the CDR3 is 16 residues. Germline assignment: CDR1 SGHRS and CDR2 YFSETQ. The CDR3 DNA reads TGCGCCAGGAAAGAAGACAGGGGGCTGAGGTACAATGAGCAGTTCTTC. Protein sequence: CARKEDRGLRYNEQFF.

The chain's CDR3 is CASSFQDSHTF. The CDR3 nucleotides are TGTGCCAGCAGTTTCCAAGACAGCCACACCTTC. V and J are TRBV6-1 and TRBJ1-2, with D tentatively TRBD1 (5 bases). The CDR3 runs to 11 residues. Trimming removed 5 bases from V and 12 bases from J, with 13 bases in between. CDR1 and CDR2 from the germline V gene are MNHNS and SASEGT.

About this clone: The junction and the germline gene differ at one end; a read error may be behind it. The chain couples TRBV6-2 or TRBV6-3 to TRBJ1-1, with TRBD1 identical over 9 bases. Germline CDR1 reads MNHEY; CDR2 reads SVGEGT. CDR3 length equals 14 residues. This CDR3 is CACSAGQGNTEAFF. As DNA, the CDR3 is TGTGCCTGCAGTGCGGGACAGGGTAACACTGAAGCTTTCTTT.

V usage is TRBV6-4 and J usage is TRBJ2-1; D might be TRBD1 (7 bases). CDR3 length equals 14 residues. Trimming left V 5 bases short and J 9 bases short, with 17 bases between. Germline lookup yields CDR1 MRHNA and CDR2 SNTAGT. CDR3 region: CASSSTGDFTEQFF. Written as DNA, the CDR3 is TGTGCCAGCAGTAGCACAGGGGACTTCACTGAGCAGTTCTTC.

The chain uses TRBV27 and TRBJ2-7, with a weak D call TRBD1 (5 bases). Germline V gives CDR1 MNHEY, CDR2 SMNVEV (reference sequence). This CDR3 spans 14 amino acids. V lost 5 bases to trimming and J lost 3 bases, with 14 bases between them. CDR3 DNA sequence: TGTGCCAGCAGTAAGGGGCTTGGCGTCTACGAGCAGTACTTC. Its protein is CASSKGLGVYEQYF.

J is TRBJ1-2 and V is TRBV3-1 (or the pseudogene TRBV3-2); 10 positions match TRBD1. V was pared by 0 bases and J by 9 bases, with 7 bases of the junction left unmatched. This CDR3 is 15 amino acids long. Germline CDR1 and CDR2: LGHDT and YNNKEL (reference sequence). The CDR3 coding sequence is TGTGCCAGCAGCCAAGACGGACAGGGGGGTAATAGCTACACCTTC. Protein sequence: CASSQDGQGGNSYTF.

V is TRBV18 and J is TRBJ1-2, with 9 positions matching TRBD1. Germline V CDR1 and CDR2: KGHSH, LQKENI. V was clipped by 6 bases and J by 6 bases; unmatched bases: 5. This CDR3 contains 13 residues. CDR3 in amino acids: CASSPDRGDGYTF. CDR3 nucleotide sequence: TGTGCCAGCTCGCCGGACAGGGGTGATGGCTACACCTTC. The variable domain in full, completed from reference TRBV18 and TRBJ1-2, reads NAGVMQNPRHLVRRRGQEARLRCSPMKGHSHVYWYRQLPEEGLKFMVYLQKENIIDESGMPKERFSAEFPKEGPSILRIQQVVRGDSAAYFCASSPDRGDGYTFGSGTRLTVV.

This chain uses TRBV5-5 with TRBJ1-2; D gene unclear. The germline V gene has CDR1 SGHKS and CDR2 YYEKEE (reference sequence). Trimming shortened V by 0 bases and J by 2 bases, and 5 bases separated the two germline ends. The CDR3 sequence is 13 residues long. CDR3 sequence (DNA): TGTGCCAGCAGCTTGGGGGAGAACTATGGCTACACCTTC. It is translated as CASSLGENYGYTF.

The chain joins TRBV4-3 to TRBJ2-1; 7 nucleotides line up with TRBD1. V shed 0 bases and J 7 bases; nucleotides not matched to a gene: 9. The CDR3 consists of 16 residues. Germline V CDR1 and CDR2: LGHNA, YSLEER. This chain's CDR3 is CASSQERGRGGNEQFF. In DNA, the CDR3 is TGCGCCAGCAGCCAAGAGAGGGGGCGCGGTGGGAATGAGCAGTTCTTC.